This TCR beta chain originates from a study of shared T cell receptors in the human thymus. The method was immunoSEQ multiplex PCR; TCRdb's version includes in-frame clones alone and lacks a portion of them. The sample lists more than 550,000 clones, 80% to 90% seen once, with approximately 0.0097% in the top ten. The same data also went into a second study, on human thymus T cells. That source reports: The thymus tissue came from resections taken during corrective heart surgery. It looked as if thymic and blood repertoires used V and J genes in a biased way.

This TCR was recovered from a boy less than two years old with a congenital heart defect. Material: thymocytes.

The CDR3 reads CASSLERSYEQYF. CDR3 nucleotide sequence: TGTGCCAGCAGCTTAGAGAGAAGTTACGAGCAGTACTTC. V and J are TRBV7-8 and TRBJ2-7; D is unresolved. The CDR3 is 13 amino acids. The germline gives CDR1 SGHVS, CDR2 FQNEAQ. Trimming cost V 1 base and J 4 bases, with 8 bases left between them.